The 9 T cell receptor beta chains listed next were all sequenced from one sample in a study of CD8+ T cells in alopecia areata. RNA extraction and reverse transcription yielded cDNA as sequencing template. TCRdb's copy holds only in-frame clones and misses some; the assay was immunoSEQ multiplex PCR. The table has 150,000 or so clones, about 46% seen once. Here the sequenced sample was CD8+ T cells sorted from blood, taken at week 0. The origin of the receptors is a human donor with alopecia areata.

The J gene is TRBJ2-5, the V gene TRBV13; possibly TRBD1 for D (6 bases). CDR1 is PRHDT, CDR2 FYEKMQ, per germline (reference sequence). Trimming cost V 4 bases and J 2 bases, with 14 bases left between them. CDR3 length equals 15 residues. The CDR3 region is CASSSRRDIQETQYF. As DNA, the CDR3 is TGTGCCAGCAGCTCGCGCCGGGACATACAAGAGACCCAGTACTTC. Filled out from reference TRBV13 and TRBJ2-5, the complete variable domain reads AAGVIQSPRHLIKEKRETATLKCYPIPRHDTVYWYQQGPGQDPQFLISFYEKMQSDKGSIPDRFSAQQFSDYHSELNMSSLELGDSALYFCASSSRRDIQETQYFGPGTRLLVL.

V usage is TRBV5-1 and J usage is TRBJ2-7; 10 bases fit TRBD1. Germline V CDR1 and CDR2: SGHRS, YFSETQ. The CDR3 totals 14 residues. The V segment lost 3 bases and the J segment 6 bases; nucleotides outside the gene matches: 6. In DNA form, the CDR3 reads TGCGCCAGCAGCTGGGGGACAGGGGCTGCCGAGCAGTACTTC. Protein product: CASSWGTGAAEQYF.

This clone has more than one count but fewer than ten. The J gene is TRBJ2-7, the V gene TRBV19, with 7 bases that match TRBD1. The CDR3 is 15 amino acids. J lost 0 bases, V lost 10 bases, and 12 bases had no gene match. Germline V CDR1 and CDR2: LNHDA, SQIVND (reference sequence). CDR3 residues: CATGLGGQSSYEQYF. The DNA of the CDR3 is TGTGCCACCGGGCTAGGGGGCCAGAGCTCCTACGAGCAGTACTTC.

V usage is TRBV30 and J usage is TRBJ1-5, with 9 bases fitting TRBD1. Unmatched junction bases numbered 8, after V lost 1 base and J lost 7 bases. The CDR3 spans 15 residues. In germline, CDR1 is GTSNPN, CDR2 SVGIG (reference sequence). CDR3 amino acids: CAWSASTGGRQPQHF. The DNA for the CDR3 is TGTGCCTGGAGTGCCTCGACAGGGGGACGGCAGCCCCAGCATTTT.

The J gene is TRBJ1-6, the V gene TRBV27; D is unresolved. Germline CDR1 MNHEY, CDR2 SMNVEV (reference sequence). V was clipped by 0 bases and J by 4 bases, with 10 bases between them. CDR3 size: 16 residues. The CDR3 protein is CASSLSVPHYNSPLHF. The CDR3 region has the DNA TGTGCCAGCAGTTTATCGGTGCCCCATTATAATTCACCCCTCCACTTT.

V is TRBV27 and J is TRBJ2-7; 11 bases are shared with TRBD2. This CDR3 has 14 amino acids. The ends lost 5 bases at V and 4 bases at J; junction bases unmatched: 4. From germline, CDR1 is MNHEY and CDR2 SMNVEV (reference sequence). The CDR3 DNA is TGTGCCAGCAGTCAAACTAGCGGGGGTTACGAGCAGTACTTC. As protein: CASSQTSGGYEQYF.

This clone was counted a few times. The chain recombines TRBV29-1 with TRBJ2-7; TRBD1 matches at 7 bases. Germline loops: CDR1 SQVTM, CDR2 ANQGSEA. With V trimmed by 3 bases and J by 1 base, 3 bases remained unmatched. This CDR3 is 13 amino acids long. CDR3 nucleotide sequence: TGCAGCGTTGACGGGACAGAGTCCTACGAGCAGTACTTC. Translating it yields CSVDGTESYEQYF.

The chain links TRBV27 to TRBJ2-7, with D perhaps TRBD1 (5 bases). CDR1 and CDR2 from the germline V gene are MNHEY and SMNVEV (reference sequence). V was trimmed by 11 bases and J by 7 bases, leaving 21 bases between them. This CDR3 has 13 residues. This CDR3 is CAVGQGRPGEQYF. DNA for the CDR3: TGTGCCGTGGGGCAGGGAAGACCTGGAGAGCAGTACTTC.

The rearrangement uses TRBV6-5 and TRBJ2-1; D might be TRBD2 (5 bases). The CDR3 is 13 residues long. Trimming took 5 bases from V and 8 from J, leaving 13 bases between them. Germline CDR1 and CDR2: MNHEY and SVGAGI. The CDR3 region is CASSDVEGDEQFF. The CDR3 DNA follows: TGTGCCAGCAGTGACGTCGAGGGCGATGAGCAGTTCTTC.